The present T cell receptor beta chain was sequenced within a study of blood T cells in healthy people across ages. V was trimmed by 3 bases and J by 0 bases, leaving 12 bases between them. The CDR3 covers 17 residues. Germline lookup yields CDR1 MNHEY and CDR2 SVGAGI. Primers used in a second PCR of about 7 to 11 cycles were a sample-barcoded 5' primer and a J-beta primer mix. TCRdb ran MiXCR on the 5' RACE reads and lists one entry per CDR3 protein. The data hold around 670,000 distinct CDR3 sequences, with approximately 30% observed a single time. This clonotype was recorded at least ten times. The TCR was taken from a woman older than 75 in good health. This chain connects TRBV6-5 to TRBJ2-6; maybe TRBD2 (6 bases). Sample: blood. The DNA for the CDR3 is TGTGCCAGCAGTTATGGGGGGTCGAGCTCTGGGGCCAACGTCCTGACTTTC. Encoded protein: CASSYGGSSSGANVLTF.